These 25 T cell receptor beta chains originate from one sample sequenced in a study of blood T cell repertoires in COVID-19. Method: immunoSEQ multiplex PCR; TCRdb's copy keeps in-frame clones and lacks some. In the table there are 50,000 to 55,000 clones, 85% to 90% of which are singletons. The specimen sequenced was peripheral blood. Every receptor here comes from a man aged 50-60 years with acute or convalescent COVID-19.

The rearrangement uses TRBV12-3 or TRBV12-4 and TRBJ2-7, with D maybe TRBD1 (5 bases). The germline V and J ends were trimmed by 6 bases and 1 base, with 10 bases remaining between them. The length of the CDR3 is 13 residues. For the CDR3, the DNA is TGTGCCAGCAGAGGGGCAGTATCCTACGAGCAGTACTTC. It yields the protein CASRGAVSYEQYF.

The chain carries TRBV12-3 or TRBV12-4 and TRBJ2-1; TRBD2 matches 9 bases. The CDR3 extends over 13 amino acids. V shed 4 bases and J 8 bases; nucleotides not matched to a gene: 3. CDR3: CASSYEREDEQFF. CDR3 in DNA: TGTGCCAGCAGTTATGAGCGGGAGGATGAGCAGTTCTTC.

The chain employs TRBV10-3 and TRBJ2-1; D possibly corresponds to TRBD2 (6 bases). Trimming left V 10 bases short and J 7 bases short, with 8 bases between. The CDR3 covers 10 residues. Germline loops: CDR1 ENHRY, CDR2 SYGVKD. In DNA form, the CDR3 reads TGTGCCACCCGGGGGAATGAGCAGTTCTTC. Amino acid sequence: CATRGNEQFF.

The rearrangement joins TRBV5-1 to TRBJ1-1; no reliable D call. V lost 3 bases and J 0 bases, leaving 9 bases between the germline ends. Germline V gives CDR1 SGHRS, CDR2 YFSETQ. The CDR3 covers 14 residues. The CDR3 bases are TGCGCCAGCAGCTCCAGAGGGATGAACACTGAAGCTTTCTTT. It codes for CASSSRGMNTEAFF.

The rearrangement uses TRBV7-6 and TRBJ2-7; TRBD1 matches at 9 bases. Germline V gene lookup returns CDR1 SGHVS and CDR2 FNYEAQ. CDR3 length: 15 residues. The V gene end was trimmed by 1 base and the J gene end by 1 base; junction bases not matched to a gene: 2. CDR3 in amino acids: CASSLEGTGSYEQYF. The CDR3 DNA is TGTGCCAGCAGCTTAGAGGGGACAGGGTCCTACGAGCAGTACTTC.

This clone came up once. This chain uses TRBV7-3 with TRBJ2-1; D is undetermined. Germline-derived CDR1 and CDR2 are SGHTA and FQGTGA. V lost 5 bases and J 0 bases, leaving 14 bases between the germline ends. CDR3 length: 16 residues. CDR3 protein: CASSPVHRYSYNEQFF. The CDR3, as DNA: TGTGCCAGCAGCCCAGTGCATCGATACTCCTACAATGAGCAGTTCTTC.

This clone was detected once. This sequence joins TRBV6-1 and TRBJ1-6; the D gene is possibly TRBD1 (6 bases). This CDR3 comprises 19 residues. Deletions cut 2 bases from V and 0 bases from J, with 17 bases between. Germline lookup yields CDR1 MNHNS and CDR2 SASEGT. The DNA for the CDR3 is TGTGCCAGCAGTGAACCAGCCTTGGGACAAAGCTCCTATAATTCACCCCTCCACTTT. It codes for CASSEPALGQSSYNSPLHF.

The chain carries TRBV7-2 and TRBJ2-4, with D possibly TRBD2 on 5 matching bases. V dropped 3 bases and J dropped 4 bases, with 16 bases sitting between them. Germline V gives CDR1 SGHTA, CDR2 FQGNSA. The CDR3 is made up of 16 amino acids. CDR3 sequence (DNA): TGTGCCAGCAGCTTTAATGTCTACGGGGAAAAAAACATTCAGTACTTC. As protein: CASSFNVYGEKNIQYF.

V gene TRBV24-1 combines with J gene TRBJ2-3, with TRBD2 as a possible D gene (7 bases). Germline CDR1 KGHDR, CDR2 SFDVKD. The CDR3 is 15 residues long. V lost 4 bases, J lost 2 bases, and 12 bases lay in between. The CDR3 loop reads CATSENGGPTDTQYF. In DNA, the CDR3 is TGTGCCACCAGTGAGAACGGGGGGCCCACAGATACGCAGTATTTT.

In DNA, the CDR3 is TGTGCTAGTGGGTCCGGGACAGGGGGCAGAGAGCAGTACTTC. It translates to CASGSGTGGREQYF. The chain carries TRBV12-5 and TRBJ2-7, with TRBD1 matching 12 bases. V shed 6 bases, J shed 7 bases, and the junction held 7 bases outside the gene matches. There are 14 residues in the CDR3. Germline V CDR1 and CDR2: LGHNT, FRNRAP.

This clone was observed once. This chain joins TRBV14 and TRBJ1-2, with TRBD1 matching over 8 bases. V dropped 2 bases and J dropped 3; count of bases not matched to a gene: 8. The CDR3 is 16 residues long. The germline CDR1 and CDR2 sequences are SGHDN and FVKESK. DNA for the CDR3: TGTGCCAGCAGCCAACCCGGGACAGGCAGAGACTATGGCTACACCTTC. Its protein is CASSQPGTGRDYGYTF. Full variable domain (missing parts from reference TRBV14 and TRBJ1-2): EAGVTQFPSHSVIEKGQTVTLRCDPISGHDNLYWYRRVMGKEIKFLLHFVKESKQDESGMPNNRFLAERTGGTYSTLKVQPAELEDSGVYFCASSQPGTGRDYGYTFGSGTRLTVV.

The chain combines TRBV4-1 with TRBJ2-1; a weak D match, TRBD2 (5 bases). The CDR3 has 15 amino acids. Trimming pared 0 bases from V and 6 bases from J, leaving 12 bases between. The germline V gene encodes CDR1 MGHRA and CDR2 YSYEKL. CDR3 DNA: TGCGCCAGCAGCCAAGATCTCAGCACTAGCAATGAGCAGTTCTTC. Amino acids: CASSQDLSTSNEQFF.

J is TRBJ2-2 and V is TRBV29-1; D gene unclear. The CDR3 spans 14 residues. Germline V gene lookup returns CDR1 SQVTM and CDR2 ANQGSEA. The V and J ends lost 4 bases and 5 bases respectively, with 14 bases between them. The CDR3, as DNA: TGCAGCGTTGGACTTCGATTTCCTACCGGGGAGCTGTTTTTT. Its protein product is CSVGLRFPTGELFF.

The chain employs TRBV28 and TRBJ1-6; D unresolved. The CDR3 length is 16 residues. The V and J ends lost 2 bases and 2 bases respectively, with 10 bases between them. Per germline, CDR1 MDHEN and CDR2 SYDVKM. CDR3 DNA sequence: TGTGCCAGCAGTTTAAGAGCACTGCCCTATAATTCACCCCTCCACTTT. It is translated as CASSLRALPYNSPLHF. The full variable domain, with the rest looked up from reference TRBV28 and TRBJ1-6, is DVKVTQSSRYLVKRTGEKVFLECVQDMDHENMFWYRQDPGLGLRLIYFSYDVKMKEKGDIPEGYSVSREKKERFSLILESASTNQTSMYLCASSLRALPYNSPLHFGNGTRLTVT.

This chain uses TRBV27 with TRBJ2-1, with 9 bases matching TRBD2. The CDR3 extends over 16 amino acids. Per the germline V gene, CDR1 is MNHEY and CDR2 is SMNVEV (reference sequence). V lost 5 bases to trimming and J lost 2 bases; unmatched junction nucleotides: 7. CDR3 in DNA: TGTGCCAGCAGTCTAGTCGGGACTAGCCCCTACAATGAGCAGTTCTTC. Translating gives CASSLVGTSPYNEQFF.

The CDR3 sequence is CASGPGQTNTGELFF. CDR3 coding DNA: TGTGCCAGTGGGCCGGGACAGACGAACACCGGGGAGCTGTTTTTT. This sequence joins TRBV19 and TRBJ2-2; 7 positions match TRBD1. Germline V gene sequence: CDR1 LNHDA, CDR2 SQIVND (reference sequence). This CDR3 is 15 amino acids long. V was clipped by 8 bases and J by 0 bases; unmatched bases: 6.

The chain couples TRBV3-1 (or the pseudogene TRBV3-2) to TRBJ1-2, with a possible D match to TRBD1 (5 bases). The ends were cut back, 4 bases at V and 6 bases at J, with 15 bases in the middle. Germline V gene sequence: CDR1 LGHDT, CDR2 YNNKEL (reference sequence). The length of the CDR3 is 14 residues. This chain's CDR3 is CASSRGAGLDGYTF. In DNA, the CDR3 is TGTGCCAGCAGCCGTGGGGCAGGGTTGGATGGCTACACCTTC.

The chain uses TRBV15 and TRBJ1-1; D unresolved. Germline lookup yields CDR1 LNHNV and CDR2 YYDKDF (reference sequence). Trimming removed 5 bases at V and 0 bases at J, with 10 bases between. The CDR3 totals 14 residues. The CDR3 sequence: CATSLGAMNTEAFF. The CDR3 DNA is TGTGCCACCAGCTTAGGAGCAATGAACACTGAAGCTTTCTTT.

This chain uses TRBV6-2 or TRBV6-3 with TRBJ2-1; D perhaps matches TRBD1 (6 bases). The germline gives CDR1 MNHEY, CDR2 SVGEGT. This CDR3 has 16 residues. Trimming cost V 3 bases and J 2 bases, with 14 bases left between them. CDR3 region: CASSYWFQGTYNEQFF. The CDR3 DNA sequence: TGTGCCAGCAGTTATTGGTTTCAGGGGACCTACAATGAGCAGTTCTTC.

The genes are TRBV7-3 and TRBJ2-5, with TRBD2 matching 8 bases. Germline values: CDR1 SGHTA, CDR2 FQGTGA. The CDR3 spans 15 residues. V lost 3 bases to trimming and J lost 5 bases; unmatched junction nucleotides: 8. The DNA of the CDR3 is TGTGCCAGCAGCTTCGGGACTAGTTACTTGGAGACCCAGTACTTC. Translating it yields CASSFGTSYLETQYF.

This chain links TRBV4-2 with TRBJ1-6; TRBD1 aligns across 8 bases. CDR1 and CDR2 from the germline V gene are LGHNA and YNFKEQ. V shed 4 bases, J shed 7 bases, and the junction held 21 bases outside the gene matches. The CDR3 runs to 20 residues. CDR3 in amino acids: CASSPQQRRQGKTRNSPLHF. The DNA of the CDR3 is TGTGCCAGCAGCCCACAGCAAAGGAGACAGGGGAAAACCAGGAATTCACCCCTCCACTTT.

The chain uses TRBV5-6 and TRBJ1-6; no definite D call. The germline V gene encodes CDR1 SGHDT and CDR2 YYEEEE. Trimming cost V 9 bases and J 10 bases, with 14 bases left between them. The CDR3 consists of 12 residues. In nucleotides, the CDR3 is TGTGCCACCAGAATCAACAGCTCACCCCTCCACTTT. It yields the protein CATRINSSPLHF.

The rearrangement uses TRBV5-1 and TRBJ1-3; no definite D call. Germline CDR1 SGHRS, CDR2 YFSETQ. Trimming took 0 bases from V and 8 from J, leaving 9 bases between them. This CDR3 has 13 residues. The chain's CDR3 is CASSLEGRDTIYF. In nucleotides, the CDR3 is TGCGCCAGCAGCTTGGAAGGGAGGGACACCATATATTTT.

The chain joins TRBV5-4 to TRBJ2-2, with D perhaps TRBD2 (5 bases). CDR1 and CDR2 from the germline V gene are SGHNT and YYREEE (reference sequence). The CDR3 covers 16 residues. Deletions cut 3 bases from V and 0 bases from J, with 12 bases between. The CDR3 nucleotides read TGTGCCAGCAGCTCCCCCTTAGCGCCGAACACCGGGGAGCTGTTTTTT. Translated: CASSSPLAPNTGELFF. The full variable domain, its missing parts supplied by reference TRBV5-4 and TRBJ2-2, is ETGVTQSPTHLIKTRGQQVTLRCSSQSGHNTVSWYQQALGQGPQFIFQYYREEENGRGNFPPRFSGLQFPNYSSELNVNALELDDSALYLCASSSPLAPNTGELFFGEGSRLTVL.

V and J are TRBV28 and TRBJ2-7; D is perhaps TRBD1 (6 bases). V was pared by 5 bases and J by 0 bases, with 11 bases between. The length of the CDR3 is 14 residues. From germline, CDR1 is MDHEN and CDR2 SYDVKM. CDR3 loop: CASSVGASSYEQYF. CDR3 coding DNA: TGTGCCAGCAGTGTGGGGGCTAGCTCCTACGAGCAGTACTTC.